This T cell receptor beta chain was found in a study of blood T cell repertoires in COVID-19. Across the study: Samples came from the United States, Italy and Spain, spanning acute and convalescent COVID-19. PBMCs, B-cell-depleted T cells, or T cells provided the cDNA or gDNA that made up the material.

This clone turned up a few times. V shed 6 bases and J 14 bases; nucleotides not matched to a gene: 15. CDR1 and CDR2 (germline): MNHEY, SMNVEV (reference sequence). There are 15 residues in the CDR3. Authors' processing steps: Estimation of nucleated cell counts relied on the amplification of reference gene primers. Generated by immunoSEQ multiplex PCR, the TCRdb table keeps only in-frame clones and is missing some. V and J calls and clone size are copied from that table; D and trimming were computed from the DNA. The sample holds about 240,000 clones, roughly 87% seen once. Input material: peripheral blood. The receptor was derived from a man in his 60s who had recovered from COVID-19. The genes are TRBV27 and TRBJ1-6; 8 bases are shared with TRBD1. CDR3 in DNA: TGTGCCAGCAGCCGATTGTGGGACAGGTCTTCGGCCCTCCACTTT. Amino acid sequence: CASSRLWDRSSALHF.